This T cell receptor beta chain was sequenced in a study of T-cell memory formation after mild COVID-19. Across the study: The two donors had largely donor-specific TCR clusters.

Germline V lookup: CDR1 LGHDT, CDR2 YNNKEL (reference sequence). This CDR3 spans 17 amino acids. Trimming cost V 0 bases and J 2 bases; bases outside gene matches: 10. Via MiXCR, TCRdb re-called the 5' RACE reads, giving one row per CDR3 protein. The sample includes under 650,000 distinct CDR3 sequences, around 17% of them seen just once. In its sample, this clonotype was seen a few times. The sequence was collected from an adult woman who had mild COVID-19 (a few samples of this study predate the infection). Cell type and time point are not known. The sequencing sample was made of PBMCs or a T cell subset sorted from them (not recorded which). The gene calls are TRBV3-1 and TRBJ2-7; the match to TRBD2 covers 7 bases. CDR3 amino acids: CASSQDSLGEGPYEQYF. CDR3 nucleotides: TGTGCCAGCAGCCAAGATTCGTTGGGGGAGGGTCCCTACGAGCAGTACTTC.